What follows describes a single TCR beta chain. Its antigen has not been determined. Library construction relied on 5' RACE. For each TCR library, approximately 3,700 ng of total RNA was used. cDNA was synthesized with SMARTScribe reverse transcriptase in eight separate reactions per sample. During cDNA synthesis, unique molecular identifiers containing a 6-nucleotide sample barcode were introduced by template switching. Amplification of TCRalpha and TCRbeta cDNA involved two nested PCRs of approximately 16 and 10 cycles, and each PCR was followed by bead purification. Before amplification, the cDNA was treated with uracil DNA-glycosylase and purified using the QIAquick PCR purification kit. In the second PCR, Illumina TruSeq-compatible adapters and sample-specific barcodes were added. Library quality and concentration were assessed using TapeStation and Qubit, and about 5 ng of each library was pooled. Sequencing of the pooled libraries was done on an Illumina HiSeq2500 single-index Rapid Run using custom sequencing primers and 2 x 100 bp reads. The paper's processing steps were these. MiGEC version 1.2.6 was used for UMI-based consensus assembly to correct PCR and sequencing errors. V(D)J alignment, clonotype assembly and CDR3 extraction were performed with MiXCR version 2.1.1. Normalisation of gene usage, clonotype sharing and MAIT/NKT TCR abundance was achieved by analysing the top 1000, 10 000 and 20 000 clonotypes per sample. After downsampling to 27 000 UMIs, diversity was calculated as the inverse Simpson index using the vegan R package. Paired Mann-Whitney U tests on discordant twin pairs were used, with Benjamini-Hochberg multiple-testing correction. TCRdb reprocessed the raw reads; every CDR3 protein sequence is a single record, and DNA is not supplied. Here the V and J calls rest on TCRdb's processing, not on the authors' analysis. The data table for this sample lists a few hundred thousand distinct CDR3 sequences. The leading ten clones occupy roughly 1.7% of the sample.

This record belongs to a study of monozygotic twins with inflammatory bowel disease (dated by TCRdb to 2018 to 2020). Looking at the study overall: The complete study included approximately 28 monozygotic twin pairs: 19 IBD-discordant Danish pairs and nine German pairs, of which four were IBD-concordant and five were IBD-discordant. Within discordant pairs, disease-associated traits were sought mainly by comparing IBD patients with their genetically identical healthy co-twins. Each individual had, on average, about 151 000 unique TCRalpha sequences and 181 000 unique TCRbeta sequences available for analysis. Overall results and qualifications from the work: No single strong signal or clonotype linked to IBD turned up in the results, so the idea that one exists was not supported. IBD patients had lower TCRbeta repertoire diversity, measured by the inverse Simpson index, than their healthy co-twins. Because patients received different immunosuppressive treatments, the repertoires may have picked up extra background noise and variability between individuals. Repertoire similarity did not differ between concordant and discordant twins, possibly due to limited statistical power. Compared with healthy twins, IBD patients shared fewer clonotypes with other individuals, and the difference was most pronounced in patients with signs of disease activity. The analysis was unable to tell different T cell subtypes apart.

From each donor, a roughly 2.3 ml peripheral blood sample was collected into PAXgene tubes and stored at -80 degrees C. Without T cell sorting, total RNA was isolated from whole blood using the PAXgene blood miRNA kit on an automated QIAcube. Peripheral blood from monozygotic twin pairs who were concordant or discordant for inflammatory bowel disease underwent deep TCRalpha and TCRbeta repertoire profiling using unique molecular barcoding. Smoking habits were recorded for all twin pairs, and individuals were classified as current, former or never smokers. Sequences SGHKS (CDR1) and YYEKEE (CDR2) are obtained from the germline V gene (reference sequence). The CDR3 has 14 amino acids, counting the end cysteine and phenylalanine. No DNA has been recorded.

Sequenced input: blood. The chain is encoded by TRBV5-5 joined to TRBJ1-6; TCRdb designates TRBD1, a call that cannot be tested without DNA. The TCR originated in a human donor with ulcerative colitis or Crohn's disease, or a healthy co-twin of an affected twin (not recorded which). The CDR3 protein: CASGSGKGDSPLHF. This CDR3, with the reference TRBV5-5 and TRBJ1-6 proteins standing in past its ends, gives the full variable domain DAGVTQSPTHLIKTRGQQVTLRCSPISGHKSVSWYQQVLGQGPQFIFQYYEKEERGRGNFPDRFSARQFPNYSSELNVNALLLGDSALYLCASGSGKGDSPLHFGNGTRLTVT.